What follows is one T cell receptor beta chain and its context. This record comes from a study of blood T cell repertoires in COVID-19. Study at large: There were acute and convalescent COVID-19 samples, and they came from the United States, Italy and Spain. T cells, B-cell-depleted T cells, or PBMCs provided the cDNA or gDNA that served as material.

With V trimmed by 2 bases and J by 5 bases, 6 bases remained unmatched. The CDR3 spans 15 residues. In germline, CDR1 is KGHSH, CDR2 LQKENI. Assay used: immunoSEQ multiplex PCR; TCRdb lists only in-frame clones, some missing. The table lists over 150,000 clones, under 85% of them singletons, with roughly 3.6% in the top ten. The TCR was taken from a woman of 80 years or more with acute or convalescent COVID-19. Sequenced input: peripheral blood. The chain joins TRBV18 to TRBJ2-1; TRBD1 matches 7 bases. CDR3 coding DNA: TGTGCCAGCTCACCATCGGCAGGGGGTCACAATGAGCAGTTCTTC. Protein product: CASSPSAGGHNEQFF.